This T cell receptor (beta chain) was obtained from a study of CD8 T cells in Susac syndrome. The RNA, roughly 0.45 to 1 ug, was put through reverse transcription using random hexamers. A single record per CDR3 protein comes from TCRdb applying MiXCR to the immunoSEQ multiplex PCR reads. The sample holds roughly 250,000 distinct CDR3 sequences, about 95% seen once. CDR1 is DFQATT and CDR2 is SNEGSKA in the germline V gene (reference sequence). The V end was cut by 5 bases, the J end by 0 bases, with 14 bases between. This CDR3 spans 15 amino acids. The sequence came from a human donor with Susac syndrome. The chain uses TRBV20-1 and TRBJ1-3; a weak D match, TRBD1 (6 bases). The sample was CD4+ T cells from PBMCs. The CDR3 nucleotides are TGCAGTGCTTTCCATACAGGGACCTCTGGAAACACCATATATTTT. Amino acids: CSAFHTGTSGNTIYF.